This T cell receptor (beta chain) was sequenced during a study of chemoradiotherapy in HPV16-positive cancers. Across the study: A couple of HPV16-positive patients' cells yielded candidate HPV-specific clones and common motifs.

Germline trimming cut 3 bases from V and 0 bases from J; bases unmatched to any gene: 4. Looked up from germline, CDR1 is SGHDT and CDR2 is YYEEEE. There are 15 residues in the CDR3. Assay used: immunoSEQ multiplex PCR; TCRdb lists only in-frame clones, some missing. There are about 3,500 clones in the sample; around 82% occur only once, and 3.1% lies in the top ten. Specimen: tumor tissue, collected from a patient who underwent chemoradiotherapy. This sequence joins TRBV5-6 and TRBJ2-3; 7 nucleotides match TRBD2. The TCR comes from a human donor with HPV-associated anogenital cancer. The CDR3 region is CASSSLAESTDTQYF. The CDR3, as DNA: TGTGCCAGCAGCTCTCTAGCGGAGAGCACAGATACGCAGTATTTT. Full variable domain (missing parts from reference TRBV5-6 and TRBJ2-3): DAGVTQSPTHLIKTRGQQVTLRCSPKSGHDTVSWYQQALGQGPQFIFQYYEEEERQRGNFPDRFSGHQFPNYSSELNVNALLLGDSALYLCASSSLAESTDTQYFGPGTRLTVL.